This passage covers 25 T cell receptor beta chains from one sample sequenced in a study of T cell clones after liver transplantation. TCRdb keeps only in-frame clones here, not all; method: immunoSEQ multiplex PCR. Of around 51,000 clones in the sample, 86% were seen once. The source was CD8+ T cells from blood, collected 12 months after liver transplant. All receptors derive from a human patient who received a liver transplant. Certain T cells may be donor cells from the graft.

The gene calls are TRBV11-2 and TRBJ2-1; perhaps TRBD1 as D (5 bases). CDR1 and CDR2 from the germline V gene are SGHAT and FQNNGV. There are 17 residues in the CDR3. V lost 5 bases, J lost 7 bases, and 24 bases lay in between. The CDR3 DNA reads TGTGCCAGCAGCCGACCTGGTGGTCAGGGTCCCGGGAATGAGCAGTTCTTC. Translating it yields CASSRPGGQGPGNEQFF.

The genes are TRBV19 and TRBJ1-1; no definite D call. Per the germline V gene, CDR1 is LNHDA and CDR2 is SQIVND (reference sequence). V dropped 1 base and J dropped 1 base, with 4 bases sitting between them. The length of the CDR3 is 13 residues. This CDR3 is CASSIVQNTEAFF. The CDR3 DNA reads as TGTGCCAGTAGTATAGTTCAGAACACTGAAGCTTTCTTT.

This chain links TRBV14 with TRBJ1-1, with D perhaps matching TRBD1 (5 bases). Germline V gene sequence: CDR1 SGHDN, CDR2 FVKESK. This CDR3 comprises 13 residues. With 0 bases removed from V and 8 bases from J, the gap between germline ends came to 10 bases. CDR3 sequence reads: CASSQDIGAEAFF. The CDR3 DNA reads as TGTGCCAGCAGCCAAGATATTGGGGCAGAAGCTTTCTTT.

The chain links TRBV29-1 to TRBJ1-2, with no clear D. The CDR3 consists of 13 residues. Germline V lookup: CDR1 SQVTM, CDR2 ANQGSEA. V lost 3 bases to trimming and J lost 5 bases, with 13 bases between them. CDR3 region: CSVDNRSGYGYTF. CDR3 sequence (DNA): TGCAGCGTTGATAACCGGTCCGGGTATGGCTACACCTTC.

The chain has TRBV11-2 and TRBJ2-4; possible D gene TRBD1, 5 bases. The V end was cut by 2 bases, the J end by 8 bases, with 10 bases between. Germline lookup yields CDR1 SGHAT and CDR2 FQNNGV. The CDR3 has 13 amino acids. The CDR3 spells CASSLRGWDIQYF. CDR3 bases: TGTGCCAGCAGCTTAAGGGGCTGGGACATTCAGTACTTC. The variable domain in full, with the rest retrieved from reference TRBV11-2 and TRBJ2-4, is EAGVAQSPRYKIIEKRQSVAFWCNPISGHATLYWYQQILGQGPKLLIQFQNNGVVDDSQLPKDRFSAERLKGVDSTLKIQPAKLEDSAVYLCASSLRGWDIQYFGAGTRLSVL.

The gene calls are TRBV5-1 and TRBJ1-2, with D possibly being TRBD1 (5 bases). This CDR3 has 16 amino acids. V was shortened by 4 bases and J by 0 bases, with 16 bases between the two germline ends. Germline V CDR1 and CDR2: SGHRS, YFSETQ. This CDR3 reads CASSQGRAASNYGYTF. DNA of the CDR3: TGCGCCAGCAGCCAAGGCAGGGCAGCATCTAACTATGGCTACACCTTC.

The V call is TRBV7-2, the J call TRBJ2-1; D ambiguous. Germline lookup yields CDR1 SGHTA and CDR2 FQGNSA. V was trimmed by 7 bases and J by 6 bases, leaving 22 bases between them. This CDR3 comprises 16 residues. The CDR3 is CASIPRNSARVNEQFF. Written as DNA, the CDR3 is TGTGCCAGCATCCCGCGGAACTCAGCCAGAGTCAATGAGCAGTTCTTC.

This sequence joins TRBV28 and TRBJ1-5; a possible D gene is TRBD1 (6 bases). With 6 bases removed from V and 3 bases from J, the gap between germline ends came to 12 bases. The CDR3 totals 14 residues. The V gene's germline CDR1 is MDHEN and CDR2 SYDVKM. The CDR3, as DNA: TGTGCCAGCAGCCCGGACAGATACAATCAGCCCCAGCATTTT. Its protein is CASSPDRYNQPQHF. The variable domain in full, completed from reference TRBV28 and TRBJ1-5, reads DVKVTQSSRYLVKRTGEKVFLECVQDMDHENMFWYRQDPGLGLRLIYFSYDVKMKEKGDIPEGYSVSREKKERFSLILESASTNQTSMYLCASSPDRYNQPQHFGDGTRLSIL.

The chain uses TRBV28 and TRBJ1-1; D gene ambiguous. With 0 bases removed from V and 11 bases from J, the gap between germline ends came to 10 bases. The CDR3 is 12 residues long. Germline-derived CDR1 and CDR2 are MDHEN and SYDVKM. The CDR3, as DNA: TGTGCCAGCAGTTTATGGGGCCGGGTCGCTTTCTTT. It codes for CASSLWGRVAFF.

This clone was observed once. CDR3 in amino acids: CSVEIGKGEQYF. CDR3 coding DNA: TGCAGCGTTGAAATCGGGAAGGGCGAGCAGTACTTC. V usage is TRBV29-1 and J usage is TRBJ2-7; D is perhaps TRBD2 (5 bases). The CDR3 totals 12 residues. Trimming pared 2 bases from V and 6 bases from J, leaving 11 bases between. Germline-derived CDR1 and CDR2 are SQVTM and ANQGSEA.

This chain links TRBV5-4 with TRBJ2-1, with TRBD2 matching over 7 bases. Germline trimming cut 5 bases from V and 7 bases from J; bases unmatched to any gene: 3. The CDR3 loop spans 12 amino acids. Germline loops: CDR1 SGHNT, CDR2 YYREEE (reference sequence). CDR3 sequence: CASRRGTNEQFF. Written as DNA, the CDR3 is TGTGCCAGCAGGCGGGGGACTAATGAGCAGTTCTTC.

CDR3 region: CASSVGLAATDTQYF. The CDR3 DNA reads as TGTGCCAGCAGCGTAGGACTAGCGGCCACAGATACGCAGTATTTT. J is TRBJ2-3 and V is TRBV9; 9 nucleotides match TRBD2. The CDR3 has 15 residues. Germline CDR1 and CDR2: SGDLS and YYNGEE. Trimming cost V 0 bases and J 2 bases; bases outside gene matches: 1.

In DNA form, the CDR3 reads TGTGCCAGCAGCTTAATGCAGGGAGGTGAGCAGTTCTTC. Translating it yields CASSLMQGGEQFF. The genes are TRBV7-3 and TRBJ2-1; possibly TRBD2 for D (6 bases). The germline V gene encodes CDR1 SGHTA and CDR2 FQGTGA. The CDR3 covers 13 residues. V was pared by 1 base and J by 9 bases, with 10 bases between. The full variable domain, completed using reference TRBV7-3 and TRBJ2-1, is GAGVSQTPSNKVTEKGKYVELRCDPISGHTALYWYRQSLGQGPEFLIYFQGTGAADDSGLPNDRFFAVRPEGSVSTLKIQRTERGDSAVYLCASSLMQGGEQFFGPGTRLTVL.

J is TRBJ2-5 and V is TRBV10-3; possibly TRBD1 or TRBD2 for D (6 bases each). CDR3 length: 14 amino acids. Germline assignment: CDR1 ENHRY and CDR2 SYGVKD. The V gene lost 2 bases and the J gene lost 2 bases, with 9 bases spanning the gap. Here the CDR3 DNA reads TGTGCCATCAGTGAGGGGGGGCCTCAAGAGACCCAGTACTTC. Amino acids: CAISEGGPQETQYF.

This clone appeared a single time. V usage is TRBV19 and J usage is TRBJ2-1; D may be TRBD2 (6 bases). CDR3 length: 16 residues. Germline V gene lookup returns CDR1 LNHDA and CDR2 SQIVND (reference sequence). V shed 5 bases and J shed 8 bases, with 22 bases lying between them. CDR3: CASSPRDSEERDEQFF. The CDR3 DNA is TGTGCCAGTAGTCCCCGGGACTCCGAAGAGAGGGATGAGCAGTTCTTC.

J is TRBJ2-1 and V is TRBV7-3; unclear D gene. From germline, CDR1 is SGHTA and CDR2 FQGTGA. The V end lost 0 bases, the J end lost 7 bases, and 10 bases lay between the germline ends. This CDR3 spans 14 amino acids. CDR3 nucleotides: TGTGCCAGCAGCTTAACGCACCGCGGAAATGAGCAGTTCTTC. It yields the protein CASSLTHRGNEQFF.

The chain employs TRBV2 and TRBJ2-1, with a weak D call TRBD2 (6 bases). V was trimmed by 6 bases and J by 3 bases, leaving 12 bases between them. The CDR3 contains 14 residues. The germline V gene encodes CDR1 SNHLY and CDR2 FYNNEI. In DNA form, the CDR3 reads TGTGCCAGCAGGGAGGGCCAAAGCTACAATGAGCAGTTCTTC. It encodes CASREGQSYNEQFF.

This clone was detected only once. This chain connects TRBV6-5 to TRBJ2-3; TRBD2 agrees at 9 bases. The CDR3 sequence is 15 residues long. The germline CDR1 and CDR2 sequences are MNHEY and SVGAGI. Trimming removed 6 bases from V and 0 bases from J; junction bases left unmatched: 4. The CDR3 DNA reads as TGTGCCAGCAGCCCTAGCGGGACTAGCACAGATACGCAGTATTTT. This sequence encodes CASSPSGTSTDTQYF.

The CDR3 DNA reads as TGTGCCAGCAGCCCCCGACTAGCGGAAGTGAACAATGAGCAGTTCTTC. Protein: CASSPRLAEVNNEQFF. V and J are TRBV7-3 and TRBJ2-1; 9 bases line up with TRBD2. V lost 5 bases, J lost 5 bases, and 10 bases stayed unmatched. This CDR3 comprises 16 residues. Germline V CDR1 and CDR2: SGHTA, FQGTGA.

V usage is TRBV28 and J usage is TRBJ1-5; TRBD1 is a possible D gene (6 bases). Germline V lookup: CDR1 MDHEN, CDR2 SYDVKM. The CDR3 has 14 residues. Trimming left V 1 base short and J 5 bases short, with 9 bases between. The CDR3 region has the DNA TGTGCCAGCAGTTTATACAGGGACCATCAGCCCCAGCATTTT. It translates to CASSLYRDHQPQHF.

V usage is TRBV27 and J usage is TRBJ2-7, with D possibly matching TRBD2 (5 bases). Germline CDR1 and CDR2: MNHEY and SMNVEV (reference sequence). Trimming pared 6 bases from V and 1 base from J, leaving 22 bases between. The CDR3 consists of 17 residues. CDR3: CASRGWGGPGLSYEQYF. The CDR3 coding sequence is TGTGCCAGCAGGGGGTGGGGTGGCCCCGGACTGTCCTACGAGCAGTACTTC.

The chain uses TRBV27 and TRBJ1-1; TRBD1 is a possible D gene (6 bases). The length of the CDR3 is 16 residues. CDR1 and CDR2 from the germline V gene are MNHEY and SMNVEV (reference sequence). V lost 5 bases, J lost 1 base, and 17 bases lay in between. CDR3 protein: CASSPDGGAGNTEAFF. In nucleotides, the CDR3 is TGTGCCAGCAGTCCCGATGGGGGGGCAGGGAACACTGAAGCTTTCTTT.

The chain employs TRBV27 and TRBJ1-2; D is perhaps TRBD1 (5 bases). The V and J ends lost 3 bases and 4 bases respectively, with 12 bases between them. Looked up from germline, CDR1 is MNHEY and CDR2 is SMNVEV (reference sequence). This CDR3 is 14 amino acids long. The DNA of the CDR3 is TGTGCCAGCAGTTTCTTTGGGGGGGGCTATGGCTACACCTTC. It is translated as CASSFFGGGYGYTF.

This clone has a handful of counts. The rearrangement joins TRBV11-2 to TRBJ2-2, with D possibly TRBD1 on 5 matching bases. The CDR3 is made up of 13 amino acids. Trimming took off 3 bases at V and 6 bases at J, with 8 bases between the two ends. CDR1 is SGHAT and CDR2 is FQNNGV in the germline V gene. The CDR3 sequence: CASSFIRAGELFF. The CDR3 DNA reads TGTGCCAGCAGCTTCATCAGGGCCGGGGAGCTGTTTTTT.

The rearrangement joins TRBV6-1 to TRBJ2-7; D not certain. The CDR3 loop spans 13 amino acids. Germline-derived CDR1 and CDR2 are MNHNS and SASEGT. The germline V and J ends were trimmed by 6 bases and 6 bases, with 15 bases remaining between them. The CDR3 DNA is TGTGCCAGCAGGCCCGTAGGTTTCGGCGAGCAGTACTTC. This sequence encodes CASRPVGFGEQYF.